This TCR beta chain was obtained from a study of sequential checkpoint blockade in melanoma. Data came from immunoSEQ multiplex PCR; TCRdb stores just in-frame clones and leaves some out. The sample has 5,000 to 8,000 clones, roughly a fifth seen once. The treatment is: randomized to nivolumab then ipilimumab (arm A) or the reverse (arm B). This clone is categorized as medium-sized. Trimming removed 4 bases from V and 2 bases from J; junction bases left unmatched: 8. CDR1 KGHSH and CDR2 LQKENI come from the germline V gene. This CDR3 is 17 amino acids long. The rearrangement uses TRBV18 and TRBJ1-6; 7 positions match TRBD1. The material was tumor tissue (inferred from file names), obtained from a patient given nivolumab and ipilimumab in sequence. This sequence was found in a human donor with melanoma. The CDR3 DNA follows: TGTGCCAGCTCACTCACAGGGGAAGGGGCCTATAATTCACCCCTCCACTTT. Amino acid sequence: CASSLTGEGAYNSPLHF.